This entry is about one T cell receptor beta chain. The antigen remains undetermined. The CDR3 is 12 residues long. Germline assignment: CDR1 GTSNPN and CDR2 SVGIG (reference sequence). V dropped 5 bases and J dropped 7 bases, with 9 bases sitting between them. Measured with immunoSEQ multiplex PCR; TCRdb has only the in-frame clones, and not every one. The table lists 40,000 or so clones, 82% of them singletons. The data are from a study of T cells in localized non-small cell lung cancer. General observations from the study: Peak T cell clonality was found in uninvolved adjacent lung, exceeding tumor. The appearance of a median 57 of the top 100 tumor clones was seen in adjacent lung. Longer overall survival associated with higher blood T cell density; shorter survival with higher adjacent-lung clonality.

The chain employs TRBV30 and TRBJ1-6; D gene unclear. The clonotype originates from a male donor older than 55 with stage III squamous cell lung carcinoma. The sample consisted of peripheral blood, taken before any cancer treatment. CDR3 sequence (DNA): TGTGCCTGGGGCAGGACGAATTCACCCCTCCACTTT. This encodes CAWGRTNSPLHF. Variable domain in full (rest from reference TRBV30 and TRBJ1-6): SQTIHQWPATLVQPVGSPLSLECTVEGTSNPNLYWYRQAAGRGLQLLFYSVGIGQISSEVPQNLSASRPQDRQFILSSKKLLLSDSGFYLCAWGRTNSPLHFGNGTRLTVT.